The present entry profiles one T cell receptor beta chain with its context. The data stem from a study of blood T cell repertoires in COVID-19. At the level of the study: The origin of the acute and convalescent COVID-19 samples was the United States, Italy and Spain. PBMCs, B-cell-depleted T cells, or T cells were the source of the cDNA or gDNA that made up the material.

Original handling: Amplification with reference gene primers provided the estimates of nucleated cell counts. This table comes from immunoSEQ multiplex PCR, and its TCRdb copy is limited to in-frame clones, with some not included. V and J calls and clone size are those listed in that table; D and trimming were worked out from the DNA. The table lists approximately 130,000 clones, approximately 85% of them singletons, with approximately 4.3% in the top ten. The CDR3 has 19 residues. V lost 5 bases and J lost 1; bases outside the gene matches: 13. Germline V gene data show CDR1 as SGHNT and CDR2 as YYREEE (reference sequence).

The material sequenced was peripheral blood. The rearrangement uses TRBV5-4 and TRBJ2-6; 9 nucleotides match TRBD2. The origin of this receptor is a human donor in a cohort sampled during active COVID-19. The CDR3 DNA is TGTGCCAGCAGTCATCCTAGCGGGGAACGCCTGTCTGGGGCCAACGTCCTGACTTTC. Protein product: CASSHPSGERLSGANVLTF.